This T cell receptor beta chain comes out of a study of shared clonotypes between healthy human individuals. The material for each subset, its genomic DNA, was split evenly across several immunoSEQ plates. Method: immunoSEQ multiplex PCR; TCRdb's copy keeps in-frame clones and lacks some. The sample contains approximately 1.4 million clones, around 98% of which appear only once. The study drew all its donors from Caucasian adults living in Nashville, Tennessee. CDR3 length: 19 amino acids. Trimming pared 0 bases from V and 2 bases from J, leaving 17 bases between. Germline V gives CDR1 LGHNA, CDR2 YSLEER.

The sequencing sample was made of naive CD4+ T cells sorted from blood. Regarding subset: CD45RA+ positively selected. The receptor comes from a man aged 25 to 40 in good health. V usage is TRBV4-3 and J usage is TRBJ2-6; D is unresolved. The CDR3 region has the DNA TGCGCCAGCAGCCAAGATGGGATAGCCCAATTTACTGGGGCCAACGTCCTGACTTTC. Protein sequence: CASSQDGIAQFTGANVLTF.